This is a list of T cell receptor beta chains from one sample in a study of blood T cell repertoires in COVID-19. The data were produced by immunoSEQ multiplex PCR, yet TCRdb's version contains in-frame clones alone and is incomplete. The sample has about 200,000 clones, around 89% seen once; the top ten hold about 8.8%. Sequenced input: PBMCs or T cells enriched from blood (not recorded which). The receptors originated from a woman in her late teens or twenties who had recovered from COVID-19. CDR3s include the opening cysteine and the closing phenylalanine or tryptophan. D genes are given only for firm matches. A clone size is listed for some rows: how often the clone was seen (once, few, many), or a class if it is expanded.

j_call d_call clone_size v_call cdr3_aa cdr3_nt
TRBJ2-3 - - TRBV30 CAWSSGVTDTQYF TGTGCCTGGTCCTCCGGGGTCACAGATACGCAGTATTTT
TRBJ1-2 - - TRBV19 CASSQTGFLRGYTF TGTGCCAGTAGCCAGACGGGTTTCCTGCGTGGCTACACCTTC
TRBJ1-1 - - TRBV5-1 CASSATVNTEAFF TGCGCCAGCAGCGCGACAGTGAACACTGAAGCTTTCTTT
TRBJ1-1 - - TRBV19 CASNSGGNTEAFF TGTGCCAGTAATTCGGGGGGGAACACTGAAGCTTTCTTT
TRBJ1-2 TRBD1 - TRBV24-1 CATSDSTGGFGYTF TGTGCCACCAGTGATTCCACAGGGGGCTTTGGCTACACCTTC
TRBJ2-1 - - TRBV2 CASRDSIGDEQFF TGTGCCAGCCGGGACTCCATTGGGGATGAGCAGTTCTTC
TRBJ1-5 - once TRBV21-1 CASRMWGVKVGGLDFGNQPQHF TGTGCCAGCAGGATGTGGGGTGTAAAGGTTGGAGGATTGGATTTCGGCAATCAGCCCCAGCATTTT
TRBJ1-4 TRBD1 - TRBV7-9 CASSSTRQGEANEKLFF TGTGCCAGCAGCTCCACCCGACAGGGCGAAGCTAATGAAAAACTGTTTTTT
TRBJ2-2 - once TRBV4-1 CASSLPIPGELFF TGCGCCAGCAGCCTACCTATCCCCGGGGAGCTGTTTTTT
TRBJ1-1 - - TRBV28 CASSLGALSTEAFF TGTGCCAGCAGTCTTGGGGCTCTGAGCACTGAAGCTTTCTTT